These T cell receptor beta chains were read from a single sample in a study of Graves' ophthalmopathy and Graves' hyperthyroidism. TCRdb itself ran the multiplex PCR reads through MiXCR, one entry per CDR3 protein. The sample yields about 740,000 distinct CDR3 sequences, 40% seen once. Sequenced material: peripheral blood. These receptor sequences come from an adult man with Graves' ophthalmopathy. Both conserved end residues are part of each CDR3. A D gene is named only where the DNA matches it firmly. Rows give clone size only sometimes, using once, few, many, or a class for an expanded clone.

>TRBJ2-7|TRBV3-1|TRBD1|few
CASSEYGQGSYEQYF
TGTGCCAGCAGCGAATACGGACAGGGTTCCTACGAGCAGTACTTC
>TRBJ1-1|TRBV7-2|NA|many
CASSLGRGANTEAFF
TGTGCCAGCAGCTTAGGTCGGGGCGCGAACACTGAAGCTTTCTTT
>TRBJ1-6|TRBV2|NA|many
CASRGRTDSPLHF
TGTGCCAGCAGGGGACGGACGGATTCACCCCTCCACTTT
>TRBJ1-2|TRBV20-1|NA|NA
CSARDGDWASYGYTF
TGCAGTGCTAGAGACGGTGACTGGGCTAGCTATGGCTACACCTTC
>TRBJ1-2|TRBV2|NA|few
CASSSWTAYANYGYTF
TGTGCCAGCAGCTCCTGGACAGCCTATGCTAACTATGGCTACACCTTC
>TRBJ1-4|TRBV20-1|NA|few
CSALSGTVSEKLFF
TGCAGTGCCCTTTCCGGGACGGTCTCTGAAAAACTGTTTTTT
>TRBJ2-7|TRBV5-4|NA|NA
CASSLGGGYSYEQYF
TGTGCCAGCAGCTTGGGTGGGGGTTACTCCTACGAGCAGTACTTC
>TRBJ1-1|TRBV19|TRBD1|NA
CASSMGQTNAEAFF
TGTGCCAGTAGTATGGGACAGACGAACGCTGAAGCTTTCTTT
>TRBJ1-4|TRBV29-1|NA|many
CSVVRGTNEKLFF
TGCAGCGTTGTAAGAGGTACTAATGAAAAACTGTTTTTT
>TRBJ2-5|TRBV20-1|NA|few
CSARDWRGGRETQYF
TGCAGTGCTAGAGATTGGAGGGGGGGCCGAGAGACCCAGTACTTC
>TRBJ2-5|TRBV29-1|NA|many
CSVEGQPTGTQYF
TGCAGCGTTGAAGGGCAGCCCACGGGGACCCAGTACTTC
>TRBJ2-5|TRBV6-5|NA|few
CASSPTRLVAPGETQYF
TGTGCCAGCAGCCCGACGAGACTAGTCGCGCCTGGGGAGACCCAGTACTTC
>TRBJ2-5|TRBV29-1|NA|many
CSVEYPQETQYF
TGCAGCGTTGAATATCCCCAAGAGACCCAGTACTTC
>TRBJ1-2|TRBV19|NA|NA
CASSISFPDGAGLDYGYTF
TGTGCCAGTAGTATTTCTTTTCCTGACGGGGCAGGGTTGGACTATGGCTACACCTTC
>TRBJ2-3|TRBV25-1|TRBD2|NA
CASSPSGRAPDTQYF
TGTGCCAGCAGCCCGAGCGGGAGGGCCCCAGATACGCAGTATTTT
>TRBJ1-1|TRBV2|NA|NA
CASSQITGTNTEAFF
TGTGCCAGCAGTCAGATAACAGGGACTAACACTGAAGCTTTCTTT
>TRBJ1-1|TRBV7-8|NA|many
CASSQMVANTEAFF
TGTGCCAGCAGCCAAATGGTAGCGAACACTGAAGCTTTCTTT
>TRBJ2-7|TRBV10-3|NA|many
CAISEPGSYEQYF
TGTGCCATCAGTGAACCGGGAAGCTACGAGCAGTACTTC
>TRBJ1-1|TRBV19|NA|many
CASSIARGTEAFF
TGTGCCAGTAGTATAGCCAGGGGAACTGAAGCTTTCTTT
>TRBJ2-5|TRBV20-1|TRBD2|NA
CSARTSERAETQYF
TGCAGTGCTAGGACTAGCGAGAGGGCGGAGACCCAGTACTTC
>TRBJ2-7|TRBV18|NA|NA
CASSPPRANLGYEQYF
TGTGCCAGCTCACCCCCCAGGGCTAACCTTGGGTACGAGCAGTACTTC
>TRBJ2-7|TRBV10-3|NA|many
CAISESRVQYF
TGTGCCATCAGTGAGTCAAGGGTACAGTACTTC
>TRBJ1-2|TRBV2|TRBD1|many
CASKTTGGVVGYTF
TGTGCCAGCAAGACGACAGGGGGAGTCGTGGGCTACACCTTC
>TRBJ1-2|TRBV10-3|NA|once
CASSYSDYGRVLSGYTF
TGTGCCAGCAGTTACTCGGATTACGGCAGGGTGCTTTCTGGCTACACCTTC
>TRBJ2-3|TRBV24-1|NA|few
CATSDSTRRHTDTQYF
TGTGCCACCAGTGACTCCACCCGACGGCACACAGATACGCAGTATTTT
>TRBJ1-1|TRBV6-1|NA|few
CASSPEGSSNTEAFF
TGTGCCAGCAGTCCTGAGGGCAGTAGCAACACTGAAGCTTTCTTT
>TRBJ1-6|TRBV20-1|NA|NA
CSASRDDNSPLHF
TGCAGTGCTAGCAGGGATGATAATTCACCCCTCCACTTT
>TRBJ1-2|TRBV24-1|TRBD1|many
CATSETGTGYGYTF
TGTGCCACCAGTGAAACCGGGACAGGCTATGGCTACACCTTC
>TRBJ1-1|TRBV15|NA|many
CATSRAVSTEAFF
TGTGCCACCAGCAGAGCCGTCTCCACTGAAGCTTTCTTT
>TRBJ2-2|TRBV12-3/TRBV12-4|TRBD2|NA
CASSLVASGAGELFF
TGTGCCAGCAGTTTAGTAGCTAGCGGGGCCGGGGAGCTGTTTTTT
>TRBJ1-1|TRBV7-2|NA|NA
CASSLRRGLMNTEAFF
TGTGCCAGCAGCCTCCGTAGGGGCCTTATGAACACTGAAGCTTTCTTT
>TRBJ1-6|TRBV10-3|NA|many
CAISESIGRAGRRTSPLHF
TGTGCCATCAGTGAGTCGATCGGTCGAGCGGGACGACGAACTTCACCCCTCCACTTT
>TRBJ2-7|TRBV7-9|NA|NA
CASSLGPGPAAAEQYF
TGTGCCAGCAGCTTAGGGCCGGGGCCTGCCGCGGCCGAGCAGTACTTC
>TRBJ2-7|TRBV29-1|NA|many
CSVEAPSSYEQYF
TGCAGCGTTGAAGCCCCGTCCTCCTACGAGCAGTACTTC
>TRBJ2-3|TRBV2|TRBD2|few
CASSAQRLAGGTDTQYF
TGTGCCAGCAGCGCACAGAGACTAGCGGGGGGCACAGATACGCAGTATTTT
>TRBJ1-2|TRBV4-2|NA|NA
CASSGVQGPDGYTF
TGTGCCAGCAGCGGGGTTCAGGGGCCTGATGGCTACACCTTC
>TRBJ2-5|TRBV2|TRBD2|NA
CASRALTAGTSGQETQYF
TGTGCCAGCAGGGCCCTAACCGCAGGGACTAGCGGCCAAGAGACCCAGTACTTC